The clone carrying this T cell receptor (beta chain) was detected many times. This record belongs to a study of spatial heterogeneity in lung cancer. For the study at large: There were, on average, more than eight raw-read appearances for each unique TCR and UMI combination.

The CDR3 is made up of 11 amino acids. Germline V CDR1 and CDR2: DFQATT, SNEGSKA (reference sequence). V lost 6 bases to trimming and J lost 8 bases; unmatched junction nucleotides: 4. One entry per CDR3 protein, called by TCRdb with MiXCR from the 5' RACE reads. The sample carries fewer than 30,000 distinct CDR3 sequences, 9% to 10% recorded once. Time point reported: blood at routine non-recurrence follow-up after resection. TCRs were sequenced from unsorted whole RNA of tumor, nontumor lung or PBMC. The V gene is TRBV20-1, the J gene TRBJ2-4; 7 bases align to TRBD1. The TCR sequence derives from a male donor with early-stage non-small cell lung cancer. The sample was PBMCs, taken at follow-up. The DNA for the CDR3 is TGCAGTGCCACTGACAGGGACATTCAGTACTTC. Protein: CSATDRDIQYF.